This paragraph reports one T cell receptor (beta chain). Its antigen is not known. CDR3 length: 15 residues. Germline CDR1 SGHRS, CDR2 YFSETQ. Between the trimmed V and J ends, which lost 4 bases and 4 bases, there was a span of 17 bases. This entry comes from a study of blood T cells in healthy people across ages. Study details: Researchers report that template switching captured about one barcoded beta molecule per two T cells. Study-wide points: Strong correlation existed between TCR beta diversity and naive T cell percentage.

Using a J-beta primer mix together with a sample-barcoded 5' primer, a second PCR was run for about 6 to 12 cycles. Each cDNA molecule received a tag from a template-switch adaptor that had 12 random nucleotides. Sequencing recovered at least 3 million CDR3-containing paired-end reads from each sample. One entry per CDR3 protein results from TCRdb running MiXCR on the 5' RACE reads. The sample consists of fewer than 1 million distinct CDR3 sequences, 40% to 50% of them appearing once. J is TRBJ2-5 and V is TRBV5-1, with TRBD1 as a possible D gene (5 bases). This sequence was found in a man between 60 and 70 years old in good health. Sequences were obtained from blood. Here the CDR3 reads CASSHAQVGRETQYF. Here the CDR3 DNA reads TGCGCCAGCAGCCACGCTCAAGTGGGGCGAGAGACCCAGTACTTC.